What follows is one TCR beta chain and its context. As yet, its antigen is unknown. These data are taken from a study of graft-versus-host responses after intestinal transplantation. Study overall: Recipients received multivisceral, liver-intestinal, or isolated intestinal transplants.

Trimming took 4 bases from V and 9 from J, leaving 7 bases between them. The V gene's germline CDR1 is SGHAT and CDR2 FQNNGV. CDR3 length: 11 residues. Profiled with immunoSEQ multiplex PCR; TCRdb holds only in-frame clones, not every one. The table shows 65,000 to 100,000 clones, with less than 95% occurring only once. Study results and caveats: When patients had graft-donor T cell macrochimerism, their allografts held high graft-versus-host to host-versus-graft clonal ratios. Peak GvH clone levels in circulation were associated with early post-transplant HvG declines.

The sequences come from unstimulated CD8+ T cells sorted from spleen or lymph node cells, collected before transplant. This sequence was found in a human donor who was the organ donor for an intestinal transplant. The chain has TRBV11-2 and TRBJ2-1, with D perhaps TRBD1 (5 bases). The chain's CDR3 is CASSSQGEQFF. CDR3 bases: TGTGCCAGCAGCTCTCAGGGTGAGCAGTTCTTC.